Listed below are T cell receptor beta chains from one sample, sequenced in a study of T cell repertoires in cytomegalovirus infection. TCRdb called the reads again in MiXCR, with one record for every CDR3 protein. The sample carries 900,000 to 950,000 distinct CDR3 sequences, about 33% recorded once. Which antigens these TCRs recognize remains unknown. The source was cultured CD8+ T cells from PBMCs, collected from culture after CMV antigen stimulation. These receptors were taken from a human donor in good health (CMV status not recorded). Some clones in this sample may be carry-over from other donors' samples. Both conserved end residues are part of each CDR3. The D gene is left open where the match is weak. A clone size is listed for some rows: how often the clone was seen (once, few, many), or a class if it is expanded.

j_gene: TRBJ2-3
v_gene: TRBV6-1
d_gene: TRBD2
abundance: few
CDR3nt: TGTGCCAGCAAACGACTAGCGGGGGATAGCACAGATACGCAGTATTTT
CDR3aa: CASKRLAGDSTDTQYF

j_gene: TRBJ2-7
v_gene: TRBV27
d_gene: NA
abundance: NA
CDR3nt: TGTGCCAGCAGTTTATCGCCCCCCCTGGGGTACGAGCAGTACTTC
CDR3aa: CASSLSPPLGYEQYF

j_gene: TRBJ2-7
v_gene: TRBV12-3/TRBV12-4
d_gene: NA
abundance: NA
CDR3nt: TGTGCCAGCAGTCCCCAAATGGCACAGGGTTACTACGAGCAGTACTTC
CDR3aa: CASSPQMAQGYYEQYF

j_gene: TRBJ2-1
v_gene: TRBV7-8
d_gene: NA
abundance: many
CDR3nt: TGTGCCAGCCGCAGGAGCTCCTACAATGAGCAGTTCTTC
CDR3aa: CASRRSSYNEQFF

j_gene: TRBJ2-1
v_gene: TRBV10-3
d_gene: TRBD1
abundance: NA
CDR3nt: TGTGCCATCAGTGAGTCCCGGGACAGCTCCTACAATGAGCAGTTCTTC
CDR3aa: CAISESRDSSYNEQFF

j_gene: TRBJ2-3
v_gene: TRBV4-1
d_gene: NA
abundance: few
CDR3nt: TGCGCCAGCAGCCAAGATGTGAGCACAGATACGCAGTATTTT
CDR3aa: CASSQDVSTDTQYF

j_gene: TRBJ1-5
v_gene: TRBV15
d_gene: NA
abundance: NA
CDR3nt: TGTGCCACCAGCAGAGATCTCGGGAGTAGCAATCAGCCCCAGCATTTT
CDR3aa: CATSRDLGSSNQPQHF

j_gene: TRBJ2-1
v_gene: TRBV7-2
d_gene: NA
abundance: NA
CDR3nt: TGTGCCAGCAGCTCAAGGACAGTTTACAATGATCAGTTCTTC
CDR3aa: CASSSRTVYNDQFF

j_gene: TRBJ1-5
v_gene: TRBV29-1
d_gene: NA
abundance: many
CDR3nt: TGCAGCCGTTCTCGTAGCAATCAGCCCCAGCATTTT
CDR3aa: CSRSRSNQPQHF

j_gene: TRBJ1-2
v_gene: TRBV28
d_gene: NA
abundance: NA
CDR3nt: TGTGCCACGCAAGCCTTTCAGGGAAACTATGGCTACACCTTC
CDR3aa: CATQAFQGNYGYTF

j_gene: TRBJ2-5
v_gene: TRBV3-1
d_gene: NA
abundance: NA
CDR3nt: TGTGCCAGCAGCCAAGTCGGAAGAGGAGGGGGAGAGACCCAGTACTTC
CDR3aa: CASSQVGRGGGETQYF

j_gene: TRBJ2-2
v_gene: TRBV14
d_gene: TRBD2
abundance: few
CDR3nt: TGTGCCAGCAGCCATAGCGGGGGGGCGAACACCGGGGAGCTGTTTTTT
CDR3aa: CASSHSGGANTGELFF

j_gene: TRBJ2-1
v_gene: TRBV7-8
d_gene: NA
abundance: many
CDR3nt: TGTGCCAGCAGCTCAGGAGGGGCCGGCGCGACCTACAATGAGCAGTTCTTC
CDR3aa: CASSSGGAGATYNEQFF

j_gene: TRBJ1-5
v_gene: TRBV12-3/TRBV12-4
d_gene: NA
abundance: many
CDR3nt: TGTGCCAGCAGTGCCCACTACGTTAGCAATCAGCCCCAGCATTTT
CDR3aa: CASSAHYVSNQPQHF

j_gene: TRBJ2-2
v_gene: TRBV7-2
d_gene: NA
abundance: many
CDR3nt: TGTGCCATAGTCACGGGGGCCCACACCGGGGAGCTGTTTTTT
CDR3aa: CAIVTGAHTGELFF

j_gene: TRBJ1-6
v_gene: TRBV6-2/TRBV6-3
d_gene: NA
abundance: once
CDR3nt: TGTGCCAACAGTTACTCGTCGCTAACGAATTCACCCCTCCACTTT
CDR3aa: CANSYSSLTNSPLHF